These 21 T cell receptor beta chains originate from one sample sequenced in a study of tissue T cells after allogeneic stem cell transplantation. Repertoires were generated with immunoSEQ multiplex PCR, while TCRdb's copy carries only in-frame clones and drops some. The sample consists of about 2,800 clones, approximately 43% of them appearing once. This sample's time point: mouse harvest day 14 after allogeneic transplant. The graft held 10^6 splenic CD5+ T cells and 10^7 T-cell-depleted bone marrow cells. The sequenced sample consisted of gut tissue. The receptors originated from a female BALB/c mouse given C57BL/6 T cells with graft-versus-host disease after an allogeneic hematopoietic cell transplant.

This clone is judged large. Mouse germline and gene names are used. The CDR3 end falls 1 residue outside the read, so it is completed with the germline J gene. V and J are TRBV19 and TRBJ1-3, with D uncertain. CDR3 length: 11 amino acids. Trimming removed 5 bases from V and 2 bases from J, with 2 bases in between. CDR1 and CDR2 from the germline V gene are FNHDT and SITEND (reference sequence). The CDR3 region is CASRAGNTLYF. The part of the CDR3 DNA that was read is TGTGCCAGCAGGGCTGGAAATACGCTCTAT. Drawing the rest from reference TRBV19 and TRBJ1-3, the complete variable domain is GGIITQTPKFLIGQEGQKLTLKCQQNFNHDTMYWYRQDSGKGLRLIYYSITENDLQKGDLSEGYDASREKKSSFSLTVTSAQKNEMAVFLCASRAGNTLYFGEGSRLIVV.

This clone rates as large. The gene symbols are mouse symbols. The read gets to within 1 residue of the CDR3 end, and the germline J gene fills in the rest. This chain connects TRBV13-3 to TRBJ1-1; no clear D. Trimming cost V 1 base and J 4 bases, with 5 bases left between them. The CDR3 consists of 12 residues. Germline V CDR1 and CDR2: NNHDY, SYVADS. The CDR3 sequence is CASSDSITEVFF. Partial CDR3 DNA: TGTGCCAGCAGTGATAGCATCACAGAAGTCTTC.

As for this clone: A read error may account for a junction end that differs from germline. Gene names denote mouse genes. The observed sequence ends 1 residue before the CDR3 terminus, with the missing tail filled in from the germline J gene. The rearrangement joins TRBV19 to TRBJ2-1; D perhaps matches TRBD2 (6 bases). Germline assignment: CDR1 FNHDT and CDR2 SITEND (reference sequence). The CDR3 sequence is 13 residues long. This chain's CDR3 is CASSPGDYAGQFF. Incomplete CDR3 DNA: TGTGCCAGCAGTCCTGGGGACTATGCTGGGCAGTTC. The full variable domain, rest sourced from reference TRBV19 and TRBJ2-1, is GGIITQTPKFLIGQEGQKLTLKCQQNFNHDTMYWYRQDSGKGLRLIYYSITENDLQKGDLSEGYDASREKKSSFSLTVTSAQKNEMAVFLCASSPGDYAGQFFGPGTRLTVL.

A remark on this clone: Gene names are mouse gene names. The read ends 1 residue before the CDR3 terminus; that terminus is restored from the germline J gene. V is TRBV3 and J is TRBJ2-4, with 10 bases identical to TRBD1. The germline V gene encodes CDR1 SNHLY and CDR2 FYNGKV (reference sequence). CDR3 length equals 15 residues. V lost 4 bases and J lost 1; bases outside the gene matches: 2. CDR3 sequence: CASSWDRGGQNTLYF. The DNA read from the CDR3 is TGTGCCAGCAGCTGGGACAGGGGAGGTCAAAACACCTTGTAC.

This clone showed up just a few times. Mouse gene names and germline throughout. The read ends 1 residue shy of where the CDR3 ends; the end is completed using the germline J gene. V is TRBV19 and J is TRBJ2-7; weak D call: TRBD1 (5 bases). The CDR3 is 13 residues long. CDR1 and CDR2 (germline): FNHDT, SITEND (reference sequence). Deletions cut 2 bases from V and 3 bases from J, with 9 bases between. Incomplete CDR3 DNA: TGTGCCAGCAGTATGGACAAAATCTATGAACAGTAC. This gives the protein CASSMDKIYEQY. The whole CDR3 sequence is CASSMDKIYEQYF.

Comment on this clone: Gene names refer to mouse genes. Read data end 1 residue before the CDR3 end; the end is taken from the germline J gene. The chain has TRBV20 and TRBJ1-6; D gene ambiguous. TRBJ1-6 has ORF status, its function being uncertain. CDR3 size: 13 residues. Deletions cut 0 bases from V and 3 bases from J, with 3 bases between. Germline CDR1 and CDR2: GFQATS and STVNSAI. CDR3: CGARDRYNSPLYF. CDR3 DNA, as far as it was read: TGTGGTGCTAGGGATCGCTATAATTCGCCCCTCTAC.

This clone is large in the sample. Mouse names are used for the genes. The part of the CDR3 DNA that was read is TGTGCCAGCAGCTTAAACTGGGGGGGGTATGAACAGTAC. Translated: CASSLNWGGYEQY. The whole CDR3 protein is CASSLNWGGYEQYF. The genes are TRBV3 and TRBJ2-7, with 10 nucleotides matching TRBD2. The CDR3 end is not reached by the read, which stops 1 residue before it; the germline J gene fills it in. Germline CDR1 SNHLY, CDR2 FYNGKV (reference sequence). The V gene end was trimmed by 2 bases and the J gene end by 4 bases; junction bases not matched to a gene: 2. There are 14 residues in the CDR3.

About this clone itself: Gene and germline names: mouse. The missing CDR3 end, 1 residue past where the read stops, is filled in from the germline J gene. V and J are TRBV16 and TRBJ2-7; TRBD2 matches at 9 bases. Looked up from germline, CDR1 is SGHSA and CDR2 is FRNQAP. The CDR3 extends over 14 amino acids. V gave up 0 bases and J gave up 6 bases; unmatched junction bases: 3. CDR3 protein: CASSLDLGGSEQYF. CDR3 bases read: TGTGCAAGCAGCTTAGACCTGGGGGGGAGTGAACAGTAC.

This clone was counted between two and nine times. Mouse names are used for the genes. The read terminates 1 residue before the CDR3 end, so the remaining end is supplied by the germline J gene. This chain uses TRBV26 with TRBJ2-5; 7 nucleotides align to TRBD1. The V gene end was trimmed by 4 bases and the J gene end by 2 bases; junction bases not matched to a gene: 0. Germline V gene sequence: CDR1 KGHPV, CDR2 FQNQEV (reference sequence). The CDR3 is made up of 13 amino acids. The part of the CDR3 DNA that was read is TGTGCCAGCAGTCCAGGGGGCCAAGACACCCAGTAC. Amino acid sequence: CASSPGGQDTQY. The full-length CDR3 reads as CASSPGGQDTQYF.

This clone was seen only a few times. Gene and germline names: mouse. With the read ending 1 residue before the CDR3 end, the germline J gene is used to fill in that end. This chain joins TRBV26 and TRBJ1-3; 12 nucleotides agree with TRBD1. V shed 5 bases, J shed 2 bases, and the junction held 1 base outside the gene matches. Germline V gene lookup returns CDR1 KGHPV and CDR2 FQNQEV (reference sequence). This CDR3 contains 15 residues. The CDR3 here is CASSWDRGPGNTLYF. The DNA read from the CDR3 is TGTGCCAGCAGTTGGGACAGGGGGCCTGGAAATACGCTCTAT.

About this clone itself: Genes and germline come from the mouse. The read ends 1 residue shy of where the CDR3 ends; the end is completed using the germline J gene. V usage is TRBV26 and J usage is TRBJ1-1; no reliable D call. This CDR3 is built from 13 residues. The germline V gene encodes CDR1 KGHPV and CDR2 FQNQEV (reference sequence). Trimming took 3 bases from V and 1 from J, leaving 6 bases between them. This chain's CDR3 is CASSLNRNTEVFF. Partial CDR3 DNA: TGTGCCAGCAGTCTTAACAGAAACACAGAAGTCTTC. The variable domain in full, completed from reference TRBV26 and TRBJ1-1, reads NSKVIQTPRYLVKGQGQKAKMRCIPEKGHPVVFWYQQNKNNEFKFLINFQNQEVLQQIDMTEKRFSAECPSNSPCSLEIQSSEAGDSALYLCASSLNRNTEVFFGKGTRLTVV.

Only a few counts were recorded for this clone. The gene names given are mouse names. Read coverage stops 1 residue before the CDR3 terminus; the germline J gene supplies the remainder. V usage is TRBV29 and J usage is TRBJ2-2; D is perhaps TRBD1 (5 bases). V was trimmed by 1 base and J by 3 bases, leaving 9 bases between them. The CDR3 length is 15 residues. Germline V gene lookup returns CDR1 MSHET and CDR2 SYDVDS. Incomplete CDR3 DNA: TGTGCTAGCAGTTTATGGACCAGGGACACCGGGCAGCTCTAC. Translating gives CASSLWTRDTGQLY. The entire CDR3 protein reads CASSLWTRDTGQLYF.

Details on this clone: Germline and genes: mouse. The CDR3 is cut off 1 residue early in the read; its end comes from the germline J gene. The sample carries other DNA sequences with the same CDR3. The V gene is TRBV26, the J gene TRBJ1-1; D gene uncertain. This CDR3 comprises 12 residues. CDR1 and CDR2 (germline): KGHPV, FQNQEV (reference sequence). Trimming removed 2 bases from V and 1 base from J, with 2 bases in between. The covered CDR3 bases are TGTGCCAGCAGTCTGGGGAACACAGAAGTCTTC. Translating it yields CASSLGNTEVF. The full CDR3 protein is CASSLGNTEVFF.

Comments on this clone: The genes and germline here are from mouse. The read halts 1 residue ahead of the CDR3 end, with the missing end drawn from the germline J gene. The rearrangement uses TRBV13-1 and TRBJ2-3; D is ambiguous. V lost 0 bases and J 0 bases, leaving 8 bases between the germline ends. CDR1 and CDR2 (germline): NSHNY, SYGAGN. This CDR3 comprises 15 residues. The covered CDR3 bases are TGTGCCAGCAGTGATGCTCAGAGTAGTGCAGAAACGCTGTAT. It codes for CASSDAQSSAETLY. The whole CDR3 protein is CASSDAQSSAETLYF.

This clone is judged medium-sized (0.01 to 0.1%). Mouse names are used for the genes. Read data end 1 residue before the CDR3 end; the end is taken from the germline J gene. The chain has TRBV3 and TRBJ2-7; TRBD1 is a possible D gene (5 bases). Trimming removed 1 base at V and 0 bases at J, with 7 bases between. Germline CDR1 SNHLY, CDR2 FYNGKV (reference sequence). This CDR3 has 14 residues. The covered CDR3 bases are TGTGCCAGCAGCTTAGGACAGAGCTCCTATGAACAGTAC. Its protein is CASSLGQSSYEQY. The full-length CDR3 reads as CASSLGQSSYEQYF. Complete variable domain (other parts from reference TRBV3 and TRBJ2-7): GPKVLQIPSHQIIDMGQMVTLNCDPVSNHLYFYWYKQILGQQMEFLVNFYNGKVMEKSKLFKDQFSVERPDGSYFTLKIQPTALEDSAVYFCASSLGQSSYEQYFGPGTRLTVL.

As regards this clone: The gene symbols are mouse symbols. Coverage ceases 1 residue before the CDR3 finishes, and the germline J gene fills in the end. V usage is TRBV5 and J usage is TRBJ1-4, with D perhaps TRBD1 (6 bases). Trimming took 4 bases from V and 0 from J, leaving 9 bases between them. Germline V CDR1 and CDR2: LGHNA, YNLKQL (reference sequence). CDR3 length: 15 residues. CDR3 residues: CASSPRTVSNERLFF. Incomplete CDR3 DNA: TGTGCCAGCAGCCCCCGGACAGTTTCCAACGAAAGATTATTT.

In the case of this clone: Germline and genes here are mouse. The sequenced fragment ends 1 residue before the CDR3 boundary, so the rest is inferred from the germline J gene. This chain joins TRBV26 and TRBJ1-1, with 7 bases matching TRBD1. CDR1 and CDR2 (germline): KGHPV, FQNQEV (reference sequence). The V and J ends lost 6 bases and 4 bases, in that order; junction bases with no gene match: 2. The CDR3 has 12 residues. The CDR3 DNA, read in part, is TGTGCCAGCAGCCGGGACAGCACAGAAGTCTTC. Translation gives CASSRDSTEVF. The entire CDR3 reads CASSRDSTEVFF. The variable domain in full, completed from reference TRBV26 and TRBJ1-1, reads NSKVIQTPRYLVKGQGQKAKMRCIPEKGHPVVFWYQQNKNNEFKFLINFQNQEVLQQIDMTEKRFSAECPSNSPCSLEIQSSEAGDSALYLCASSRDSTEVFFGKGTRLTVV.

A remark on this clone: Germline and genes: mouse. The read ends 1 residue before the CDR3 terminus; that terminus is restored from the germline J gene. This chain joins TRBV26 and TRBJ1-6; D possibly corresponds to TRBD1 (6 bases). TRBJ1-6 is an ORF, with its function uncertain. Germline V gene data show CDR1 as KGHPV and CDR2 as FQNQEV (reference sequence). V lost 5 bases, J lost 3 bases, and 11 bases lay in between. This CDR3 spans 15 amino acids. CDR3 residues: CASSLQGFYNSPLYF. Partial CDR3 DNA: TGTGCCAGCAGTTTACAGGGATTCTATAATTCGCCCCTCTAC.

Only a few counts were recorded for this clone. Genes and germline are mouse. Sequencing ends 1 residue short of the CDR3 end; the germline J gene provides the rest. The chain has TRBV26 and TRBJ2-7, with 8 bases that match TRBD1. After removal of 7 bases from V and 5 bases from J, the junction contained 1 base not matched to a gene. Germline V CDR1 and CDR2: KGHPV, FQNQEV (reference sequence). The CDR3 sequence is 11 residues long. The covered CDR3 bases are TGTGCCAGCACGGACAGGGATGAACAGTAC. Its translation: CASTDRDEQY. The CDR3 in full is CASTDRDEQYF.

About this clone: Gene names are the mouse ones. Read sequence stops 1 residue before the CDR3 end, and the germline J gene provides the missing end. The V call is TRBV3, the J call TRBJ2-1; 7 bases align to TRBD1. Germline V gene data show CDR1 as SNHLY and CDR2 as FYNGKV (reference sequence). The CDR3 extends over 13 amino acids. The junction had 2 bases not matched to a gene; V was cut back by 6 bases and J by 3 bases. Incomplete CDR3 DNA: TGTGCCAGCAGTCGGACAGGCTATGCTGAGCAGTTC. Translation: CASSRTGYAEQF. The CDR3, in full, reads CASSRTGYAEQFF.

This clone was recorded a few times. The gene names here belong to mouse. Read coverage stops 1 residue before the CDR3 terminus; the germline J gene supplies the remainder. The chain has TRBV26 and TRBJ2-3; D is perhaps TRBD1 (5 bases). Germline V gene sequence: CDR1 KGHPV, CDR2 FQNQEV (reference sequence). The CDR3 is 15 amino acids. Trimming shortened V by 0 bases and J by 2 bases, and 9 bases separated the two germline ends. CDR3 DNA (partial): TGTGCCAGCAGTCTGTCGTCAGGGCATGCAGAAACGCTGTAT. This gives the protein CASSLSSGHAETLY. The whole CDR3 sequence is CASSLSSGHAETLYF.